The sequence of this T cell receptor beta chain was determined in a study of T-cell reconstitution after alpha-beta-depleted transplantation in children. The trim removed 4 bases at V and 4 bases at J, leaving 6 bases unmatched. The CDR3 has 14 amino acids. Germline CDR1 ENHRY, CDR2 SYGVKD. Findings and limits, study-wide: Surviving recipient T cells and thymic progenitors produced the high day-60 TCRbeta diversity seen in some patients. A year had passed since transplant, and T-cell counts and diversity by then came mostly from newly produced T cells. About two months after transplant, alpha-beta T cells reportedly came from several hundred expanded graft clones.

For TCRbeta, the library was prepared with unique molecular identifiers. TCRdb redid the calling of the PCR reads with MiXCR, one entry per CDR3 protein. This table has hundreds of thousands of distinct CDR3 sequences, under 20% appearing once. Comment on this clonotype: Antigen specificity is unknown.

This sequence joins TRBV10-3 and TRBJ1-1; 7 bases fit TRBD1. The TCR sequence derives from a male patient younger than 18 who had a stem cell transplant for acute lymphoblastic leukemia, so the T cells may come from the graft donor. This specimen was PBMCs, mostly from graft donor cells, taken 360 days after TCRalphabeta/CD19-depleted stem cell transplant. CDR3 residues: CAISGGQAGTEAFF. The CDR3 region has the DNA TGTGCCATCAGTGGTGGACAGGCGGGCACTGAAGCTTTCTTT.